These 9 T cell receptor beta chains came from one sample sequenced in a study of response to subunit inactivated influenza vaccine. Using its own MiXCR run on the RT-PCR reads, TCRdb lists one record per CDR3 protein. The sample includes just under 550,000 distinct CDR3 sequences, around 21% of them seen just once. These data are also associated with another study on T cells expressing NK-cell markers. In that study: Researchers built TCR beta cDNA using 5'RACE template switching with UMIs.

This sample comprised CD4+ T cells sorted from PBMCs, obtained 12 days after vaccination. The receptors were gathered from a man over 45 who received an inactivated influenza vaccine.

This clonotype was counted only a few times. The chain has TRBV5-1 and TRBJ2-1, with TRBD2 as a possible D gene (5 bases). Germline CDR1 is SGHRS and CDR2 is YFSETQ. The V end was cut by 0 bases, the J end by 0 bases, with 10 bases between. CDR3 length equals 16 residues. CDR3 DNA: TGCGCCAGCAGCTTGGCCCTCGGGAACTCCTACAATGAGCAGTTCTTC. It is translated as CASSLALGNSYNEQFF.

This chain links TRBV7-9 with TRBJ2-7; TRBD2 agrees at 11 bases. This CDR3 has 15 amino acids. The J segment lost 3 bases and the V segment lost 6 bases, leaving 7 bases of the junction unmatched. Germline CDR1 reads SEHNR; CDR2 reads FQNEAQ (reference sequence). CDR3 DNA: TGTGCCAGCAGGGCCGGGACTAGCGGCCTCTACGAGCAGTACTTC. It codes for CASRAGTSGLYEQYF.

The sample holds a few counts of this clonotype. The chain joins TRBV7-2 to TRBJ2-3; D remains ambiguous. V was clipped by 5 bases and J by 6 bases, with 12 bases between them. The CDR3 totals 13 residues. CDR1 SGHTA and CDR2 FQGNSA come from the germline V gene. CDR3 loop: CASSIYAPDTQYF. The DNA for the CDR3 is TGTGCCAGCAGCATATACGCCCCCGATACGCAGTATTTT.

V is TRBV10-3 and J is TRBJ1-5, with D hard to call. Trimming took 2 bases from V and 7 from J, leaving 9 bases between them. The CDR3 is 13 amino acids. From germline, CDR1 is ENHRY and CDR2 SYGVKD. Here the CDR3 reads CAISEGENQPQHF. DNA of the CDR3: TGTGCCATCAGTGAGGGGGAAAACCAGCCCCAGCATTTT.

This chain connects TRBV28 to TRBJ1-4, with 10 bases matching TRBD1. The CDR3 covers 15 residues. Trimming cost V 3 bases and J 7 bases; bases outside gene matches: 5. Germline lookup yields CDR1 MDHEN and CDR2 SYDVKM. The CDR3: CASSFRTGGSEKLFF. DNA for the CDR3: TGTGCCAGCAGTTTCCGGACAGGGGGTTCTGAAAAACTGTTTTTT. Full variable domain (missing parts from reference TRBV28 and TRBJ1-4): DVKVTQSSRYLVKRTGEKVFLECVQDMDHENMFWYRQDPGLGLRLIYFSYDVKMKEKGDIPEGYSVSREKKERFSLILESASTNQTSMYLCASSFRTGGSEKLFFGSGTQLSVL.

This clonotype was observed a few times. The chain uses TRBV20-1 and TRBJ1-2; a weak D match, TRBD1 (6 bases). The CDR3 runs to 12 residues. Trimming removed 6 bases at V and 5 bases at J, with 13 bases between. Germline values: CDR1 DFQATT, CDR2 SNEGSKA (reference sequence). CDR3 sequence reads: CSAQRGSYGYTF. DNA for the CDR3: TGCAGTGCCCAGAGGGGGAGTTATGGCTACACCTTC.

This clonotype appeared a few times. The V call is TRBV7-6, the J call TRBJ2-2; no clear D gene. CDR1 is SGHVS, CDR2 FNYEAQ, per germline. V was trimmed by 5 bases and J by 4 bases, leaving 11 bases between them. The CDR3 totals 14 residues. The CDR3 is CASSRRASTGELFF. In DNA form, the CDR3 reads TGTGCCAGCAGCCGCCGGGCGAGCACCGGGGAGCTGTTTTTT.

This clonotype was detected many times. The chain couples TRBV11-2 to TRBJ2-3, with TRBD2 identical over 11 bases. V lost 1 base to trimming and J lost 3 bases; unmatched junction nucleotides: 3. The CDR3 sequence is 16 residues long. Per germline, CDR1 SGHAT and CDR2 FQNNGV. The CDR3 region is CASSLVASGGTDTQYF. CDR3 bases: TGTGCCAGCAGCTTAGTTGCTAGCGGGGGGACAGATACGCAGTATTTT.

Only a few counts were recorded for this clonotype. This chain uses TRBV4-3 with TRBJ1-2; a possible D gene is TRBD1 (5 bases). Between the trimmed V and J ends, which lost 0 bases and 6 bases, there was a span of 14 bases. The CDR3 is 15 residues long. CDR1 is LGHNA and CDR2 is YSLEER in the germline V gene. The CDR3 here is CASSQDFEGINGYTF. The CDR3, as DNA: TGCGCCAGCAGCCAAGATTTTGAGGGGATCAATGGCTACACCTTC.